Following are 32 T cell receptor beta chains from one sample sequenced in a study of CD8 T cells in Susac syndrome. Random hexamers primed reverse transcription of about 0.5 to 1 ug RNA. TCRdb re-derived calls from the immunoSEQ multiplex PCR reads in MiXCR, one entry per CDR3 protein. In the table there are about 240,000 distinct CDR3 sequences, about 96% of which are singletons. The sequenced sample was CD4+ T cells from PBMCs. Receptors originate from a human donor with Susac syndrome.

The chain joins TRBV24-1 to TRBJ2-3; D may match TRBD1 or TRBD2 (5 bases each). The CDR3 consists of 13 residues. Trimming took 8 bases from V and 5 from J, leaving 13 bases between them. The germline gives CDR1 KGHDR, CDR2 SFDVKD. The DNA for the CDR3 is TGTGCCACCACCTCCGGGGCCCAAGATACGCAGTATTTT. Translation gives CATTSGAQDTQYF.

As DNA, the CDR3 is TGTGCCAGCAGCTTGGCCGGACGTAGCGGGGCGGTACAGACCCAGTACTTC. It is translated as CASSLAGRSGAVQTQYF. The chain employs TRBV5-4 and TRBJ2-5; 8 positions agree with TRBD2. Per germline, CDR1 SGHNT and CDR2 YYREEE (reference sequence). This CDR3 region has 17 residues. The J segment lost 6 bases and the V segment lost 0 bases, leaving 13 bases of the junction unmatched.

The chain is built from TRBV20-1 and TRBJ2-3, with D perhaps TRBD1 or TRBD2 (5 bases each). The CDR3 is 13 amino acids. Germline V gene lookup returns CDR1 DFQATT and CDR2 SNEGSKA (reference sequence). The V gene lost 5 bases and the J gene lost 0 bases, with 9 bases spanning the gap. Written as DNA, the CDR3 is TGCAGTGCTCCGGGACCGAGCACAGATACGCAGTATTTT. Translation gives CSAPGPSTDTQYF.

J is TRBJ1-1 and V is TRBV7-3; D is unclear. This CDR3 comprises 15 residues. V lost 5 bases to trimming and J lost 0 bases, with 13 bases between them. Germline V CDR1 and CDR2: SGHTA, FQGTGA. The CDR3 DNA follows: TGTGCCAGCAGCCGAAGTTCAAGGGTGAACACTGAAGCTTTCTTT. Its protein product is CASSRSSRVNTEAFF.

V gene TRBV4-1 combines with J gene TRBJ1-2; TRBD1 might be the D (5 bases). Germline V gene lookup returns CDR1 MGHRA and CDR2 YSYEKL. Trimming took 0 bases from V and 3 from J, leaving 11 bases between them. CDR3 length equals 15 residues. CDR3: CASSQDRARDYGYTF. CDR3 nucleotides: TGCGCCAGCAGCCAAGATCGGGCCAGGGACTATGGCTACACCTTC.

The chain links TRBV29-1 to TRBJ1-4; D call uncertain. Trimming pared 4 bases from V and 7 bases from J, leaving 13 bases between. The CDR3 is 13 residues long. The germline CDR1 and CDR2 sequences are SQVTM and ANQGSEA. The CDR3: CSVVGSWGEKLFF. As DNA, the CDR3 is TGCAGCGTTGTCGGGTCTTGGGGTGAAAAACTGTTTTTT.

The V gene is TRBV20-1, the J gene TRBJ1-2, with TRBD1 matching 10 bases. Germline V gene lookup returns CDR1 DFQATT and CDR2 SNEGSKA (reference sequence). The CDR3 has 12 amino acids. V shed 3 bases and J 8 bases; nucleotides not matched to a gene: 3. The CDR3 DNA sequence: TGCAGTGCTAGTGACAGGGGGCGCGGCTACACCTTC. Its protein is CSASDRGRGYTF.

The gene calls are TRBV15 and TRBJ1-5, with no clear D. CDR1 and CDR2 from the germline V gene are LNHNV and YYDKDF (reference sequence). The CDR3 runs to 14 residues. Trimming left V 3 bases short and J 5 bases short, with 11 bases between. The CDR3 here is CATSRSSRDQPQHF. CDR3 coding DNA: TGTGCCACCAGCAGGTCATCTAGGGATCAGCCCCAGCATTTT.

CDR3 residues: CSVRQGGGNTIYF. The CDR3 DNA sequence: TGCAGCGTGCGACAGGGGGGCGGAAACACCATATATTTT. The rearrangement links TRBV29-1 to TRBJ1-3; 9 nucleotides match TRBD1. This CDR3 has 13 residues. V was clipped by 6 bases and J by 4 bases; unmatched bases: 4. Germline CDR1 SQVTM, CDR2 ANQGSEA.

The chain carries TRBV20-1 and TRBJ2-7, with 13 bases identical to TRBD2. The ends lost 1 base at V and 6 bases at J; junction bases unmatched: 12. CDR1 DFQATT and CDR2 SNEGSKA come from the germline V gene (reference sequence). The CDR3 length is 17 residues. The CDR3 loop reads CSARVTSGRAPQSEQYF. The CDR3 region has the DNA TGCAGTGCTAGAGTAACTAGCGGGAGGGCCCCCCAAAGCGAGCAGTACTTC.

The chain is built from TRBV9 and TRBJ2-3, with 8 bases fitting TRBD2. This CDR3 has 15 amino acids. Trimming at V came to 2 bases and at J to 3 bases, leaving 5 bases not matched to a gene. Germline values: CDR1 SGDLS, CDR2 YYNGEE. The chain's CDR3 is CASSVRGGRTDTQYF. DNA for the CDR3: TGTGCCAGCAGCGTTAGGGGCGGGAGGACAGATACGCAGTATTTT.

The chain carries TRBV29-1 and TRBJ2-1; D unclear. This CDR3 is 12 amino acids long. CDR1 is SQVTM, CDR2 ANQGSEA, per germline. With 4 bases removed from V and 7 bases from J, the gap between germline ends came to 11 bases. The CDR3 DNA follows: TGCAGCGTTGCTAGGAGATTGAATGAGCAGTTCTTC. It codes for CSVARRLNEQFF.

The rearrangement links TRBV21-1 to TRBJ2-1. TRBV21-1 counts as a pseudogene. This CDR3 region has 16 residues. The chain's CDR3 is CASSKVRRRANNEQFF. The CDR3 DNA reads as TGTGCCAGCAGCAAAGTTCGCCGGCGAGCAAACAATGAGCAGTTCTTC.

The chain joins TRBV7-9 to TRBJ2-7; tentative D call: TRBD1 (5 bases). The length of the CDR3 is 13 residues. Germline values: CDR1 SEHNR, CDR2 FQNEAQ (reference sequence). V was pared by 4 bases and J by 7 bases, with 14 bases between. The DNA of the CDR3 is TGTGCCAGCAGCTCCCTGAAGGGGCGAGAGCAGTACTTC. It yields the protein CASSSLKGREQYF.

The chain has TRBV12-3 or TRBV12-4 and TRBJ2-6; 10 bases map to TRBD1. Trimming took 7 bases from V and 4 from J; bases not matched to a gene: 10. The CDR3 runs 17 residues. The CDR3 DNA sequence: TGTGCCAGCAACACTCCCGGGACAGGGGTCGGGGCCAACGTCCTGACTTTC. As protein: CASNTPGTGVGANVLTF.

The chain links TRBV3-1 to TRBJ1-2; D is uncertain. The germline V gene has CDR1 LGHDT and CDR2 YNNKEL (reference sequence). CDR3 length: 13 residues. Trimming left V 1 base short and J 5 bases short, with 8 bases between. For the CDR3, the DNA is TGTGCCAGCAGCCAAGGCACTGGGTATGGCTACACCTTC. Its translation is CASSQGTGYGYTF.

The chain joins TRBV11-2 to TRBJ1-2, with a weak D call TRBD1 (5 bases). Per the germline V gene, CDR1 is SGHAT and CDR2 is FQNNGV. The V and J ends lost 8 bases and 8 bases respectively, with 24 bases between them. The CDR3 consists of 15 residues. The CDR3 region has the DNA TGTGCCAGCTCCACTCTAACCGGGACCTCGTCGGGCTACACCTTC. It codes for CASSTLTGTSSGYTF.

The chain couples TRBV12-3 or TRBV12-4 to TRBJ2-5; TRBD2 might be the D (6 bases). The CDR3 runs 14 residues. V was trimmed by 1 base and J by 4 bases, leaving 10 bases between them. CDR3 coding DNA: TGTGCCAGCAGTTTAGGGTCCGGGAGAGAGACCCAGTACTTC. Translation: CASSLGSGRETQYF.

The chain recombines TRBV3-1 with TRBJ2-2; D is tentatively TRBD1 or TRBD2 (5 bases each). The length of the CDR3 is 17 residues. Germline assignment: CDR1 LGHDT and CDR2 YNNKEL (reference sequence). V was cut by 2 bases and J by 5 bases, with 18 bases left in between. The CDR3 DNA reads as TGTGCCAGCAGCCAACCGAGGGGCACCCGATGGACCGGGGAGCTGTTTTTT. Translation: CASSQPRGTRWTGELFF. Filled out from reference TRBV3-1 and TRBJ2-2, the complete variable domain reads DTAVSQTPKYLVTQMGNDKSIKCEQNLGHDTMYWYKQDSKKFLKIMFSYNNKELIINETVPNRFSPKSPDKAHLNLHINSLELGDSAVYFCASSQPRGTRWTGELFFGEGSRLTVL.

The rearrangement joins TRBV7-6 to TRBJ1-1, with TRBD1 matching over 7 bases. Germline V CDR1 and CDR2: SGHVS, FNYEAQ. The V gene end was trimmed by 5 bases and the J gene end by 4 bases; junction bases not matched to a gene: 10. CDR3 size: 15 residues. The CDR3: CASSQWRGRTTEAFF. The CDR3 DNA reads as TGTGCCAGCAGCCAATGGAGGGGGCGGACCACTGAAGCTTTCTTT. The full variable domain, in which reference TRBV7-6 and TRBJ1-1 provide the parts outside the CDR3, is GAGVSQSPRYKVTKRGQDVALRCDPISGHVSLYWYRQALGQGPEFLTYFNYEAQQDKSGLPNDRFSAERPEGSISTLTIQRTEQRDSAMYRCASSQWRGRTTEAFFGQGTRLTVV.

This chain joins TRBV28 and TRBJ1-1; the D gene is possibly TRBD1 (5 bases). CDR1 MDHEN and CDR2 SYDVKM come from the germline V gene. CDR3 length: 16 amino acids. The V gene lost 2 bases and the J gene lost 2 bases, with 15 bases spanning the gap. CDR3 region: CASSLVARQPNTEAFF. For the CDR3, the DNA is TGTGCCAGCAGTTTAGTGGCGCGACAGCCCAACACTGAAGCTTTCTTT.

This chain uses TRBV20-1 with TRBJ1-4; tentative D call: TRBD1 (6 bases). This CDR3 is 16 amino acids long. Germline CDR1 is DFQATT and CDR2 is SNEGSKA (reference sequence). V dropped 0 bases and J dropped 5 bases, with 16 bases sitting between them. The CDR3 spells CSARDRTGIPNEKLFF. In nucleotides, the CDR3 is TGCAGTGCTAGAGACCGAACAGGGATCCCGAATGAAAAACTGTTTTTT.

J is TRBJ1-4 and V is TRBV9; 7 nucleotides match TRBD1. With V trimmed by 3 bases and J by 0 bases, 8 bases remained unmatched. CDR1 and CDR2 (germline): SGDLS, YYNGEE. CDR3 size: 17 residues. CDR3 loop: CASSGRTGDATNEKLFF. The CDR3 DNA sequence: TGTGCCAGCAGCGGACGGACAGGAGATGCAACTAATGAAAAACTGTTTTTT.

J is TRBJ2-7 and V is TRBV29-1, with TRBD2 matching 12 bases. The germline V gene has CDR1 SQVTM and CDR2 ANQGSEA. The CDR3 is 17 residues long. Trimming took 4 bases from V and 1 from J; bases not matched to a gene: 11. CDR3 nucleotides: TGCAGCGTTGCAAGGACTAGCGGGGAATTAGTTTCCTACGAGCAGTACTTC. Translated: CSVARTSGELVSYEQYF.

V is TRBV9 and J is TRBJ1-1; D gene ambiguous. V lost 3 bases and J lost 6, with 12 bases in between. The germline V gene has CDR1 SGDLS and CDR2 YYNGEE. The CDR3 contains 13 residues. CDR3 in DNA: TGTGCCAGCAGCGCCGGGCTGCGCGCTGAAGCTTTCTTT. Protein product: CASSAGLRAEAFF.

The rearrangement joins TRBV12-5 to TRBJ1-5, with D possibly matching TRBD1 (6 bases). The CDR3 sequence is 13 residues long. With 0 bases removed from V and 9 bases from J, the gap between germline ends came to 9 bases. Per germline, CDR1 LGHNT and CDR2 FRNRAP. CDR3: CASGLVLGAPQHF. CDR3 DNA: TGTGCTAGTGGTTTGGTACTGGGGGCGCCCCAGCATTTT. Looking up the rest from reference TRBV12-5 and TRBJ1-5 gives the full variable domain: DARVTQTPRHKVTEMGQEVTMRCQPILGHNTVFWYRQTMMQGLELLAYFRNRAPLDDSGMPKDRFSAEMPDATLATLKIQPSEPRDSAVYFCASGLVLGAPQHFGDGTRLSIL.

This CDR3 is CASRWGAETGELFF. The CDR3 DNA sequence: TGTGCCAGCAGATGGGGAGCGGAGACCGGGGAGCTGTTTTTT. This chain uses TRBV14 with TRBJ2-2, with TRBD2 as a possible D gene (5 bases). Germline V gene sequence: CDR1 SGHDN, CDR2 FVKESK. CDR3 length: 14 amino acids. V lost 6 bases and J lost 5, with 13 bases in between. The full variable domain, its missing parts supplied by reference TRBV14 and TRBJ2-2, is EAGVTQFPSHSVIEKGQTVTLRCDPISGHDNLYWYRRVMGKEIKFLLHFVKESKQDESGMPNNRFLAERTGGTYSTLKVQPAELEDSGVYFCASRWGAETGELFFGEGSRLTVL.

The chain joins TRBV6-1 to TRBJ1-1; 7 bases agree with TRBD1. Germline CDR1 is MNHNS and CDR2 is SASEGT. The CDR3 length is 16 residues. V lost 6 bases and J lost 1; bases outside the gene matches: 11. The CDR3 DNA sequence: TGTGCCAGCAGCCCCGGGACAGAGGGGCGGAACACTGAAGCTTTCTTT. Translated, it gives CASSPGTEGRNTEAFF.

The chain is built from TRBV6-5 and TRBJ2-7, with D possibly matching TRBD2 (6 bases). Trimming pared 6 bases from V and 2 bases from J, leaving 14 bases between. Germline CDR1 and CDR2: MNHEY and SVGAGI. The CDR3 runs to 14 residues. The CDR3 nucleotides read TGTGCCAGCAGCTCCTGGGGGGAACCCTACGAGCAGTACTTC. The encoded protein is CASSSWGEPYEQYF.

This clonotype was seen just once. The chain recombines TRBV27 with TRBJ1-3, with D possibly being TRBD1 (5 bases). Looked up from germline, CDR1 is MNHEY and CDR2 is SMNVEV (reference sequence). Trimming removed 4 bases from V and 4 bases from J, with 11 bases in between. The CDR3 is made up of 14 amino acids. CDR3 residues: CASSSAGNGNTIYF. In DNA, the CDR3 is TGTGCCAGCAGTTCTGCAGGGAACGGAAACACCATATATTTT.

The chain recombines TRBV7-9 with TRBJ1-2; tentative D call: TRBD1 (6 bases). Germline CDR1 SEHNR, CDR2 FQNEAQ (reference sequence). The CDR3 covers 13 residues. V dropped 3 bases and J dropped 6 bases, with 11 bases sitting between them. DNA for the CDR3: TGTGCCAGCAGCTTGGGGGGGCTGAATGGCTACACCTTC. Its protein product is CASSLGGLNGYTF.

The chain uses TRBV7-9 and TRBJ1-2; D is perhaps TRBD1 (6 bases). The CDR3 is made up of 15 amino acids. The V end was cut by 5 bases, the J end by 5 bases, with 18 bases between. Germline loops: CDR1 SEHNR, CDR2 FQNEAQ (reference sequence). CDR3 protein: CASSPRQAAWYGYTF. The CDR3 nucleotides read TGTGCCAGCAGCCCAAGACAGGCGGCATGGTATGGCTACACCTTC.